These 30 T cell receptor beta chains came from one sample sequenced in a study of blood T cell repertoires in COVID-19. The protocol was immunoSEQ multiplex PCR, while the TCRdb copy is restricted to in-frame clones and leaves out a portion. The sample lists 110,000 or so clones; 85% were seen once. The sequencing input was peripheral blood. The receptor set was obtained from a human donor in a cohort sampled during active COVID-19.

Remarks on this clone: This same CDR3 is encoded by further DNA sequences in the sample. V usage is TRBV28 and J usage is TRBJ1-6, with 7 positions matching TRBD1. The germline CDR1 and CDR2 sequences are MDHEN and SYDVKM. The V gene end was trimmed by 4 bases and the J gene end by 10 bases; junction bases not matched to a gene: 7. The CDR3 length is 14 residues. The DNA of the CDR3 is TGTGCCAGCAGTTCTGGACAGGACAACTCACCCCTCCACTTT. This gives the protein CASSSGQDNSPLHF.

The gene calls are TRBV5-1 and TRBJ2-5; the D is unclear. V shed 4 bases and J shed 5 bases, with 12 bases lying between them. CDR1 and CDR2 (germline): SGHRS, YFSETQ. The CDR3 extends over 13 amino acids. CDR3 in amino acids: CASSPRPLETQYF. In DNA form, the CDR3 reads TGCGCCAGCAGCCCCCGTCCTTTGGAGACCCAGTACTTC.

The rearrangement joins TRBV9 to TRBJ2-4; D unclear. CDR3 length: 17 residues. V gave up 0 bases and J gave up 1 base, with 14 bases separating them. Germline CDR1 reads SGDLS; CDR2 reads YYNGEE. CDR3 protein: CASSVAASVAAKNIQYF. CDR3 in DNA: TGTGCCAGCAGCGTAGCGGCTAGTGTGGCGGCCAAAAACATTCAGTACTTC. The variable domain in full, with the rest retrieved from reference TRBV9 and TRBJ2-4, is DSGVTQTPKHLITATGQRVTLRCSPRSGDLSVYWYQQSLDQGLQFLIQYYNGEERAKGNILERFSAQQFPDLHSELNLSSLELGDSALYFCASSVAASVAAKNIQYFGAGTRLSVL.

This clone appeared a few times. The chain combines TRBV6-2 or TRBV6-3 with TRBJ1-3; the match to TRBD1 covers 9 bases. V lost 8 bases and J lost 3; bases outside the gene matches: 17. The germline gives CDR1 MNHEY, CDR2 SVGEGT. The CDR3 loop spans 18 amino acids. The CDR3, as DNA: TGTGCCAGCCGCCCGCCCGGGACAGGGCGCTTGAGTGGAAACACCATATATTTT. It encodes CASRPPGTGRLSGNTIYF.

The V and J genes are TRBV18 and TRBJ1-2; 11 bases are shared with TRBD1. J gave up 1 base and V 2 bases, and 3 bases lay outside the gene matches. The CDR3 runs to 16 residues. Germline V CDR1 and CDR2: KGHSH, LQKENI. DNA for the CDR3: TGTGCCAGCTCACCAGGGACAGGGGGGCTTAACTATGGCTACACCTTC. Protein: CASSPGTGGLNYGYTF.

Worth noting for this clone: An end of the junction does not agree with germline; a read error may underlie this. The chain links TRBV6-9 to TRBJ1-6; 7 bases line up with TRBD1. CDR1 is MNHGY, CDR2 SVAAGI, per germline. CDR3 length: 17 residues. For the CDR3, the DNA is TGTGCCAGCAGAGAAAGACAGGGCCCCCCCTATGATTCACCCCTCCACTTT. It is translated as CASRERQGPPYDSPLHF.

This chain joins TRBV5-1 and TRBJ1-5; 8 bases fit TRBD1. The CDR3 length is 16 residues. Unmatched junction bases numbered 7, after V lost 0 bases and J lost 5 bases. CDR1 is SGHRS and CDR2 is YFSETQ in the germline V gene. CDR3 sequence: CASSLEPGGAHQPQHF. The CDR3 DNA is TGCGCCAGCAGCTTGGAGCCAGGGGGCGCGCATCAGCCCCAGCATTTT.

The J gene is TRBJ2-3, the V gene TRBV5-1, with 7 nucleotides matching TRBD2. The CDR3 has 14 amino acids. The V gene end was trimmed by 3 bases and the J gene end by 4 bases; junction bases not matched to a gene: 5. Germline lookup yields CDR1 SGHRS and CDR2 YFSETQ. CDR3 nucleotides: TGCGCCAGCAGCTGGAGCGGGGTGGCAGATACGCAGTATTTT. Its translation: CASSWSGVADTQYF.

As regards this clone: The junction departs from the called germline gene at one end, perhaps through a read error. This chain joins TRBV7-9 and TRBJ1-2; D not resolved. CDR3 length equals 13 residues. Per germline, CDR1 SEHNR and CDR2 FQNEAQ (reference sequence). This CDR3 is CASSLPQNYGHTF. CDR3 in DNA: TGTGCCAGCAGCTTACCGCAGAACTATGGCCACACCTTC.

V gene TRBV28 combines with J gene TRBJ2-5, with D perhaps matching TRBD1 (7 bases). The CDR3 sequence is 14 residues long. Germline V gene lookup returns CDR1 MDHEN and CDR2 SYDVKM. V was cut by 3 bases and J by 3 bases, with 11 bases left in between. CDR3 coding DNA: TGTGCCAGCAGTTTGGGGGGACAGAAAGAGACCCAGTACTTC. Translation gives CASSLGGQKETQYF.

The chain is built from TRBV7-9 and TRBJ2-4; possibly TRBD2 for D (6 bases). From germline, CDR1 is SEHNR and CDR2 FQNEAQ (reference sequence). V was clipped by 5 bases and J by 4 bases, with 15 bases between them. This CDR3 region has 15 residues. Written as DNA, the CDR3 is TGTGCCAGCAGCCGGAGGGCCCAAGGGAAAAACATTCAGTACTTC. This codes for CASSRRAQGKNIQYF.

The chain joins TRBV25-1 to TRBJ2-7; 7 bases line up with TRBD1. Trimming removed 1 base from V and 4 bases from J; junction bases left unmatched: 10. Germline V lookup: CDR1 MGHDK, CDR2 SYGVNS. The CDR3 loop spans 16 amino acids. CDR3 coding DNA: TGTGCCAGCAGTGAATTGGACAGGACACTTCCTTACGAGCAGTACTTC. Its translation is CASSELDRTLPYEQYF.

The CDR3 loop is CASSPRGHQLGELFF. For the CDR3, the DNA is TGTGCCAGCAGCCCGCGGGGGCACCAACTCGGGGAGCTGTTTTTT. The chain uses TRBV11-2 and TRBJ2-2, with a possible D match to TRBD2 (7 bases). The germline V gene encodes CDR1 SGHAT and CDR2 FQNNGV. The V end was cut by 5 bases, the J end by 7 bases, with 17 bases between. The CDR3 totals 15 residues.

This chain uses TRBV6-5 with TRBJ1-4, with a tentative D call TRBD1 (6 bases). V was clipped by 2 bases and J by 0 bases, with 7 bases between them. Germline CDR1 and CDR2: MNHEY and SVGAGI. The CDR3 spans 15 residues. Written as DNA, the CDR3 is TGTGCCAGCAGTTACAAGGGGGCAACTAATGAAAAACTGTTTTTT. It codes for CASSYKGATNEKLFF.

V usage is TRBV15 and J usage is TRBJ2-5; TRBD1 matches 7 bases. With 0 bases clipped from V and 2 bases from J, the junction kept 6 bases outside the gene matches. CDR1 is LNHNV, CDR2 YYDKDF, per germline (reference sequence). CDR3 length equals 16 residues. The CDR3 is CATSRDLPQGQETQYF. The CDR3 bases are TGTGCCACCAGCAGAGATCTACCACAGGGGCAAGAGACCCAGTACTTC.

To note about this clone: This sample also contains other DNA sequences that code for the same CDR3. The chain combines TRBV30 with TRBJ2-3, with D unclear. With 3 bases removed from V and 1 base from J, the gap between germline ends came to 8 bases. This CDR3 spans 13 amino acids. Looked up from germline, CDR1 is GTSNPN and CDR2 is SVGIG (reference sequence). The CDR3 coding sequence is TGTGCCTGGAGGATTGGAGGCACAGATACGCAGTATTTT. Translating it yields CAWRIGGTDTQYF. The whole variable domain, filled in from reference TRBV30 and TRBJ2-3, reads SQTIHQWPATLVQPVGSPLSLECTVEGTSNPNLYWYRQAAGRGLQLLFYSVGIGQISSEVPQNLSASRPQDRQFILSSKKLLLSDSGFYLCAWRIGGTDTQYFGPGTRLTVL.

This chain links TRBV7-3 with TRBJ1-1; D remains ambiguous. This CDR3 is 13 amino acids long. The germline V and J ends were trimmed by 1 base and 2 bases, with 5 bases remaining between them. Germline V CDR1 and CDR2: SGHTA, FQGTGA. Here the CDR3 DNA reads TGTGCCAGCAGCTTAAGACTAAACACTGAAGCTTTCTTT. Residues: CASSLRLNTEAFF.

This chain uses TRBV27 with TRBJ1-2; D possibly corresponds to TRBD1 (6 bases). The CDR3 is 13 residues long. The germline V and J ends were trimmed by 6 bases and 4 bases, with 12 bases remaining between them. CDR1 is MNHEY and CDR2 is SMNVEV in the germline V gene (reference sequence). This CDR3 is CASSRSGVYGYTF. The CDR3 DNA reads TGTGCCAGCAGCCGATCAGGGGTCTATGGCTACACCTTC.

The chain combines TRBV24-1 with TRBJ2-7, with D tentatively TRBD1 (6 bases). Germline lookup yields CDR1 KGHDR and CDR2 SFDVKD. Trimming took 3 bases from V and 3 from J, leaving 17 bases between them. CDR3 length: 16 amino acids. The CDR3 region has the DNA TGTGCCACCAGTGATAAACAGGGACGCGGGTTCTACGAGCAGTACTTC. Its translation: CATSDKQGRGFYEQYF.

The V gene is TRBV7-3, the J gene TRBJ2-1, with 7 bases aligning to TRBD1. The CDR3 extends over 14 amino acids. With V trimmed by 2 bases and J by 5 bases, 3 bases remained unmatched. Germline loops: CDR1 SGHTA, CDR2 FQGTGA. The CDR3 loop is CASSLSGQHNEQFF. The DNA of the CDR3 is TGTGCCAGCAGCTTATCGGGACAGCACAATGAGCAGTTCTTC.

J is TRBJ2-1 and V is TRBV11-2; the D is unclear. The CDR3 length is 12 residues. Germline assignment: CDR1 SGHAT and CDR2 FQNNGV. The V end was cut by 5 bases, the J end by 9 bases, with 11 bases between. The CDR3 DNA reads TGTGCCAGCAGCCCTTTTGCGGTTGAGCAGTTCTTC. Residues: CASSPFAVEQFF.

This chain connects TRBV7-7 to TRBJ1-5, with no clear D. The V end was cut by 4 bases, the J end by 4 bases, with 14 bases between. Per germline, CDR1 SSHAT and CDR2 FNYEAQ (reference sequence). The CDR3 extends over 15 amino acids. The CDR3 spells CASSSPEDFNQPQHF. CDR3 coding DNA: TGTGCCAGCAGCTCCCCCGAGGACTTTAATCAGCCCCAGCATTTT.

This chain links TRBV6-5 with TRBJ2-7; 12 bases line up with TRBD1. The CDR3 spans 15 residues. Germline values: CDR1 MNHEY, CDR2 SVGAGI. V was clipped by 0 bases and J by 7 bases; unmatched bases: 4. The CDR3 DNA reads TGTGCCAGCAGTTACTCGGGACAGGGGGCGGGGGAGCAGTACTTC. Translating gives CASSYSGQGAGEQYF.

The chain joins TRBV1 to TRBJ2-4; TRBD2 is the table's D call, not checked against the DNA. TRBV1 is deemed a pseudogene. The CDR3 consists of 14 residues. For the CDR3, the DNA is TGCACCAGCAGCCAAGAGTGTTTTTTTTGTTTGAGGTACTTC. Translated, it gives CTSSQECFFCLRYF.

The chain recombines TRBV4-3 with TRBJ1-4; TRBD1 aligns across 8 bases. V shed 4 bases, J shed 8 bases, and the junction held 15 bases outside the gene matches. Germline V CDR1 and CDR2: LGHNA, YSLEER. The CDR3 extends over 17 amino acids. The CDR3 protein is CASSPGQGGRGPEKLFF. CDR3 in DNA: TGCGCCAGCAGCCCCGGACAGGGAGGACGGGGACCCGAAAAACTGTTTTTT.

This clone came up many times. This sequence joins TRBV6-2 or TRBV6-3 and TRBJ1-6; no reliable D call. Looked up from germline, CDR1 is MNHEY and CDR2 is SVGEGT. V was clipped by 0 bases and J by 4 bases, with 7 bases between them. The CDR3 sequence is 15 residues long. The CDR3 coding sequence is TGTGCCAGCAGTTACTCGGCAGAATATAATTCACCCCTCCACTTT. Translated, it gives CASSYSAEYNSPLHF.

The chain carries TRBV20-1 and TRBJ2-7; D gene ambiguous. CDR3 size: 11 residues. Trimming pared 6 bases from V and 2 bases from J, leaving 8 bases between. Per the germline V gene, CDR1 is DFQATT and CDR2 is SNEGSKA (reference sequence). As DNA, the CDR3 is TGCAGTGCCCTAGGCGCCTACGAGCAGTACTTC. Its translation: CSALGAYEQYF.

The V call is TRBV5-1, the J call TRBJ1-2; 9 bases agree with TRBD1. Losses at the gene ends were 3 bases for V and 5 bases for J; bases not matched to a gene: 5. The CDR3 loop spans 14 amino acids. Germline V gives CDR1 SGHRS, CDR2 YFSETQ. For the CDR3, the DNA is TGCGCCAGCAGCTCTTCCGGGACAGGGTATGGCTACACCTTC. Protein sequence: CASSSSGTGYGYTF.

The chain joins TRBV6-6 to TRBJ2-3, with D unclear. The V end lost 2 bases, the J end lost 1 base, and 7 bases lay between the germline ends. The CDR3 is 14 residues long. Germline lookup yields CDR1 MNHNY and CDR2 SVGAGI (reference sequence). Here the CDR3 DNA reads TGTGCCAGCAGTTACGGAGTAGGCACAGATACGCAGTATTTT. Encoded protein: CASSYGVGTDTQYF.

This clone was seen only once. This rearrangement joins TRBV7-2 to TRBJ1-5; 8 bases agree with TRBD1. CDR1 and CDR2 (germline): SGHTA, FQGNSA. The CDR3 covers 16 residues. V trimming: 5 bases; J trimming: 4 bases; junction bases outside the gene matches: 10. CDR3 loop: CASSRTTGQVNQPQHF. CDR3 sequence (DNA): TGTGCCAGCAGCCGTACAACGGGACAGGTTAATCAGCCCCAGCATTTT.